The 25 T cell receptor beta chains listed next were all sequenced from one sample in a study of early T cells in non-severe SARS-CoV-2 infection. TCRdb analysed the 5' RACE reads with MiXCR anew, one entry per CDR3 protein. This sample carries approximately 89,000 distinct CDR3 sequences, around an eighth of them seen once, and the ten largest clones take around 3.3%. Sequencing input: whole blood. These receptors were taken from an adult who was a healthcare worker with PCR-confirmed SARS-CoV-2 infection or an uninfected control (not recorded which).

This chain joins TRBV6-6 and TRBJ1-6; D perhaps matches TRBD1 (5 bases). V was cut by 6 bases and J by 9 bases, with 15 bases left in between. The CDR3 totals 14 residues. Germline V lookup: CDR1 MNHNY, CDR2 SVGAGI (reference sequence). The CDR3 reads CASRDQGAGSPLHF. The CDR3 coding sequence is TGTGCCAGCAGAGACCAGGGTGCGGGTTCACCCCTCCACTTT.

This chain joins TRBV29-1 and TRBJ2-7; D remains unclear. The CDR3 spans 11 residues. CDR1 is SQVTM, CDR2 ANQGSEA, per germline. Trimming removed 2 bases at V and 4 bases at J, with 6 bases between. The CDR3 coding sequence is TGCAGCGTTGAATACCGGTACGAGCAGTACTTC. Translation gives CSVEYRYEQYF.

This clonotype was observed a handful of times. This chain uses TRBV9 with TRBJ2-1, with D possibly called TRBD1 or TRBD2 (5 bases each). The V end lost 5 bases, the J end lost 0 bases, and 12 bases lay between the germline ends. Germline CDR1 and CDR2: SGDLS and YYNGEE. This CDR3 contains 15 residues. DNA of the CDR3: TGTGCCAGCAGTGGGGACGGCAGCTCCTACAATGAGCAGTTCTTC. Translation gives CASSGDGSSYNEQFF.

This clonotype appeared many times. J is TRBJ1-4 and V is TRBV19; no clear D gene. Germline V gene lookup returns CDR1 LNHDA and CDR2 SQIVND (reference sequence). The CDR3 spans 14 residues. V shed 5 bases and J shed 3 bases, with 10 bases lying between them. The CDR3 nucleotides are TGTGCCAGTAGTGGGGTTGACGCTAATGAAAAACTGTTTTTT. Translated, it gives CASSGVDANEKLFF.

This clonotype has a count of ten or more. The chain couples TRBV30 to TRBJ1-5, with TRBD1 as a possible D gene (6 bases). Germline V gene sequence: CDR1 GTSNPN, CDR2 SVGIG (reference sequence). Trimming took 0 bases from V and 5 from J, leaving 17 bases between them. This CDR3 region has 16 residues. As DNA, the CDR3 is TGTGCCTGGAGTGTCGGGGGCAGATATGCGGATCAGCCCCAGCATTTT. Encoded protein: CAWSVGGRYADQPQHF.

With respect to this clonotype: A read error is possible here, since a much larger clone lies one base away. The chain employs TRBV12-3 or TRBV12-4 and TRBJ2-3, with TRBD2 identical over 8 bases. This CDR3 is built from 17 residues. V shed 5 bases, J shed 6 bases, and the junction held 16 bases outside the gene matches. CDR3 sequence reads: CASSPRWSGGPVDTQYF. CDR3 nucleotide sequence: TGTGCCAGCAGTCCTAGGTGGTCGGGGGGGCCGGTGGATACGCAGTATTTT.

This clonotype occurred a few times. The rearrangement joins TRBV6-5 to TRBJ1-6; 7 nucleotides line up with TRBD1. V shed 6 bases, J shed 8 bases, and the junction held 10 bases outside the gene matches. Germline lookup yields CDR1 MNHEY and CDR2 SVGAGI. CDR3 size: 15 residues. The CDR3 DNA follows: TGTGCCAGCAGGGAAACGCAGGGGGTTCATTCACCCCTCCACTTT. Residues: CASRETQGVHSPLHF.

This sequence joins TRBV11-2 and TRBJ2-2, with TRBD2 matching over 9 bases. V shed 6 bases, J shed 7 bases, and the junction held 6 bases outside the gene matches. Germline values: CDR1 SGHAT, CDR2 FQNNGV. This CDR3 is built from 14 residues. CDR3 nucleotides: TGTGCCAGCAGGGGACTAGCCGGAGGCGGGGAGCTGTTTTTT. This encodes CASRGLAGGGELFF.

This clonotype was seen ten or more times. The rearrangement uses TRBV11-2 and TRBJ2-2; TRBD2 is a possible D gene (5 bases). The V gene's germline CDR1 is SGHAT and CDR2 FQNNGV. V shed 3 bases and J shed 8 bases, with 7 bases lying between them. The CDR3 sequence is 12 residues long. The CDR3 loop is CASSFSGGELFF. The CDR3 DNA is TGTGCCAGCAGCTTTTCGGGGGGGGAGCTGTTTTTT.

The chain recombines TRBV20-1 with TRBJ2-1; no clear D gene. The CDR3 runs 12 residues. Trimming cost V 3 bases and J 6 bases, with 9 bases left between them. CDR1 is DFQATT, CDR2 SNEGSKA, per germline (reference sequence). CDR3 DNA sequence: TGCAGTGCTAGCTTGGCGCCCAATGAGCAGTTCTTC. Its protein product is CSASLAPNEQFF.

In this sample, this clonotype turned up many times. V and J are TRBV2 and TRBJ2-7; 8 nucleotides align to TRBD1. Per the germline V gene, CDR1 is SNHLY and CDR2 is FYNNEI. CDR3 length: 12 amino acids. The ends lost 5 bases at V and 9 bases at J; junction bases unmatched: 6. In nucleotides, the CDR3 is TGTGCCAGCAGTACAGGGGGGTACTGGCAGTACTTC. It codes for CASSTGGYWQYF.

The rearrangement uses TRBV2 and TRBJ1-6; D gene uncertain. The CDR3 totals 11 residues. Trimming removed 8 bases at V and 9 bases at J, with 8 bases between. Per the germline V gene, CDR1 is SNHLY and CDR2 is FYNNEI. The DNA of the CDR3 is TGTGCCAGCGAGACCGCTTCACCCCTCCACTTT. Its translation is CASETASPLHF.

This clonotype was picked up a small number of times. The CDR3: CSVERLFYNEQFF. In nucleotides, the CDR3 is TGCAGCGTTGAAAGGCTATTCTACAATGAGCAGTTCTTC. V is TRBV29-1 and J is TRBJ2-1; D remains unclear. V lost 2 bases to trimming and J lost 3 bases, with 8 bases between them. CDR1 is SQVTM and CDR2 is ANQGSEA in the germline V gene. The CDR3 consists of 13 residues.

This clonotype came up many times. This sequence joins TRBV7-6 and TRBJ2-1; D possibly uses TRBD1 or TRBD2 (5 bases each). V was clipped by 5 bases and J by 5 bases, with 19 bases between them. The CDR3 extends over 16 amino acids. The germline gives CDR1 SGHVS, CDR2 FNYEAQ. CDR3 residues: CASSRPGTGVNNEQFF. The CDR3 coding sequence is TGTGCCAGCAGCAGACCAGGGACCGGGGTTAACAATGAGCAGTTCTTC.

This clonotype was observed many times. The chain couples TRBV29-1 to TRBJ1-1; D is unresolved. The germline V and J ends were trimmed by 2 bases and 10 bases, with 20 bases remaining between them. The CDR3 totals 14 residues. Germline CDR1 reads SQVTM; CDR2 reads ANQGSEA. The CDR3 nucleotides are TGCAGCGTTGAAAACGCGGCAGAACGTCGGCCAGCTTTCTTT. This sequence encodes CSVENAAERRPAFF.

This clonotype came up many times. This rearrangement joins TRBV7-2 to TRBJ2-3; D is uncertain. CDR1 SGHTA and CDR2 FQGNSA come from the germline V gene. With 4 bases removed from V and 2 bases from J, the gap between germline ends came to 7 bases. The CDR3 consists of 13 residues. In DNA form, the CDR3 reads TGTGCCAGCAGCTCGGAATCCACAGATACGCAGTATTTT. This translates into CASSSESTDTQYF. Filled out from reference TRBV7-2 and TRBJ2-3, the complete variable domain reads GAGVSQSPSNKVTEKGKDVELRCDPISGHTALYWYRQSLGQGLEFLIYFQGNSAPDKSGLPSDRFSAERTGGSVSTLTIQRTQQEDSAVYLCASSSESTDTQYFGPGTRLTVL.

This clonotype was detected only a few times. The V and J genes are TRBV12-2 and TRBJ1-5. TRBV12-2 is classified as a pseudogene. The CDR3 length is 14 residues. The chain's CDR3 is CARSLWARNQPQHF. The CDR3 nucleotides read TGTGCAAGGAGCCTGTGGGCCCGCAATCAGCCCCAGCATTTT.

This chain joins TRBV28 and TRBJ1-6; D is undetermined. This CDR3 has 12 amino acids. The V end was cut by 7 bases, the J end by 11 bases, with 12 bases between. Germline assignment: CDR1 MDHEN and CDR2 SYDVKM. This CDR3 is CASTTWGTPLHF. The CDR3 bases are TGTGCCAGCACGACATGGGGAACACCCCTCCACTTT.

The chain links TRBV6-5 to TRBJ1-5, with D uncertain. Per the germline V gene, CDR1 is MNHEY and CDR2 is SVGAGI. The CDR3 covers 13 residues. The germline V and J ends were trimmed by 0 bases and 7 bases, with 7 bases remaining between them. The DNA for the CDR3 is TGTGCCAGCAGTTACTCTGCAGACCAGCCCCAGCATTTT. Encoded protein: CASSYSADQPQHF.

A few counts support this clonotype. The rearrangement uses TRBV5-1 and TRBJ2-5, with D possibly TRBD1 on 6 matching bases. The germline V gene encodes CDR1 SGHRS and CDR2 YFSETQ. The CDR3 runs to 16 residues. V dropped 3 bases and J dropped 2 bases, with 17 bases sitting between them. This CDR3 reads CASSSSTGTIQETQYF. The CDR3, as DNA: TGCGCCAGCAGCTCATCTACCGGGACAATACAAGAGACCCAGTACTTC.

The chain uses TRBV6-1 and TRBJ2-1, with 8 bases aligning to TRBD2. V was clipped by 3 bases and J by 0 bases; unmatched bases: 4. CDR1 is MNHNS and CDR2 is SASEGT in the germline V gene. This CDR3 has 16 amino acids. The CDR3 DNA reads TGTGCCAGCAGTGATCTAGCGGGCAGCTCCTACAATGAGCAGTTCTTC. Translated, it gives CASSDLAGSSYNEQFF.

Only a few counts were recorded for this clonotype. This chain connects TRBV7-2 to TRBJ2-5; unclear D gene. CDR3 length equals 13 residues. The V and J ends lost 4 bases and 2 bases respectively, with 8 bases between them. In germline, CDR1 is SGHTA, CDR2 FQGNSA. CDR3 sequence reads: CASSSRVQETQYF. The CDR3 nucleotides read TGTGCCAGCAGCTCCCGGGTTCAAGAGACCCAGTACTTC. Filled out from reference TRBV7-2 and TRBJ2-5, the complete variable domain reads GAGVSQSPSNKVTEKGKDVELRCDPISGHTALYWYRQSLGQGLEFLIYFQGNSAPDKSGLPSDRFSAERTGGSVSTLTIQRTQQEDSAVYLCASSSRVQETQYFGPGTRLLVL.

CDR3 DNA: TGTGCCAGCAGGAGGGGACGGATGGGCACAGATACGCAGTATTTT. Residues: CASRRGRMGTDTQYF. The chain recombines TRBV11-2 with TRBJ2-3; D tentatively reads TRBD1 or TRBD2 (5 bases each). With 6 bases removed from V and 1 base from J, the gap between germline ends came to 14 bases. Germline V lookup: CDR1 SGHAT, CDR2 FQNNGV. The CDR3 spans 15 residues.

This clonotype was picked up many times. The rearrangement links TRBV18 to TRBJ1-5; no clear D. The V end lost 2 bases, the J end lost 2 bases, and 7 bases lay between the germline ends. Germline V gene lookup returns CDR1 KGHSH and CDR2 LQKENI. CDR3 length: 14 residues. The CDR3 region has the DNA TGTGCCAGCTCACCAGGTACTGGCAATCAGCCCCAGCATTTT. This encodes CASSPGTGNQPQHF.

V and J are TRBV6-4 and TRBJ2-7, with D unresolved. The CDR3 sequence is 13 residues long. V was trimmed by 6 bases and J by 6 bases, leaving 15 bases between them. Looked up from germline, CDR1 is MRHNA and CDR2 is SNTAGT. CDR3 sequence (DNA): TGTGCCAGCAGCCCCTCGCTTTCATCCGAGCAGTACTTC. Encoded protein: CASSPSLSSEQYF.